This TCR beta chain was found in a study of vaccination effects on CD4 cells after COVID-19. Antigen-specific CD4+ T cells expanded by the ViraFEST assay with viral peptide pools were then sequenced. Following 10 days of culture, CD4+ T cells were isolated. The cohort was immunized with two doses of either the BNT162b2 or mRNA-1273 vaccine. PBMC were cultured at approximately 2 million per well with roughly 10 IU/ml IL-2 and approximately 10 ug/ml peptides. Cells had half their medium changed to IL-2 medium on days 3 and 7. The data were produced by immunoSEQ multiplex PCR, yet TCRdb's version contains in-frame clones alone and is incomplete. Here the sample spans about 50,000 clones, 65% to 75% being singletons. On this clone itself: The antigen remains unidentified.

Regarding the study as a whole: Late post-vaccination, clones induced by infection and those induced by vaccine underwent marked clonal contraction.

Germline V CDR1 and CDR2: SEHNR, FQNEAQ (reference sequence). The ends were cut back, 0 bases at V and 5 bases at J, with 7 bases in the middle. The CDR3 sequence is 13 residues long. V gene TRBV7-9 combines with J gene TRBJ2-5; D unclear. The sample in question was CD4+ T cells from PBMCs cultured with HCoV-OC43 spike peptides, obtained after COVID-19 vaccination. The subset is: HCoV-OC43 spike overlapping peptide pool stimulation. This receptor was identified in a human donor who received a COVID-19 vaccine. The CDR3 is CASSLAMGETQYF. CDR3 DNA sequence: TGTGCCAGCAGCTTAGCCATGGGGGAGACCCAGTACTTC.